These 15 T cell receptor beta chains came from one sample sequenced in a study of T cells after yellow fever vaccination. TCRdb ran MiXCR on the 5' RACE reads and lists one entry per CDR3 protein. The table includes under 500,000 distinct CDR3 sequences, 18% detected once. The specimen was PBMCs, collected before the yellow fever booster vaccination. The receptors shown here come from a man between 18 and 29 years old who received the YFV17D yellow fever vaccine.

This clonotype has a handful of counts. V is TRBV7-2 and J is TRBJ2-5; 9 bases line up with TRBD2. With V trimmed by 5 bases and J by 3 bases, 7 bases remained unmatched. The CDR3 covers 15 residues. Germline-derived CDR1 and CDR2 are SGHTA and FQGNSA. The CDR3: CASSQGAGGKETQYF. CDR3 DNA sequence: TGTGCCAGCAGCCAGGGAGCGGGGGGCAAAGAGACCCAGTACTTC.

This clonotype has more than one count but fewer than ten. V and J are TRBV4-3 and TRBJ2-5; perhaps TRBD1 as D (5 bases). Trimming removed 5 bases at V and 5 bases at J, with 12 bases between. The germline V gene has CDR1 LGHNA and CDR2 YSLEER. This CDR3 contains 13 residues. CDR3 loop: CASSYRPRETQYF. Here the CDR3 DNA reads TGCGCCAGCAGCTACAGGCCGCGGGAGACCCAGTACTTC.

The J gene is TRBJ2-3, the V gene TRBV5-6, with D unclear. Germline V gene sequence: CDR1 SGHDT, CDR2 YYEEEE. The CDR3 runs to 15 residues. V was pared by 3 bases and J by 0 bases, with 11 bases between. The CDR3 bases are TGTGCCAGCAGCTGGCCCGATAGGAGCACAGATACGCAGTATTTT. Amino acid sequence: CASSWPDRSTDTQYF.

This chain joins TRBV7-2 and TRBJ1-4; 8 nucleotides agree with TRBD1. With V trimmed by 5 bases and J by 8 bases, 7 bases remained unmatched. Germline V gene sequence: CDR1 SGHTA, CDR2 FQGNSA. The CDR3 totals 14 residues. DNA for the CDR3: TGTGCCAGCAGCCCGACAGGGGTCCGGGAAAAACTGTTTTTT. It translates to CASSPTGVREKLFF.

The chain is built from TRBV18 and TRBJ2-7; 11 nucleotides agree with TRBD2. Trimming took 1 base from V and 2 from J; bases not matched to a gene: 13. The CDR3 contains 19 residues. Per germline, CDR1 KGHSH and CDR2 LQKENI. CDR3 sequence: CASSPHGLAGGNPTYEQYV. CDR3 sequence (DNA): TGTGCCAGCTCACCACACGGCCTAGCGGGGGGCAACCCAACCTACGAGCAGTACGTC.

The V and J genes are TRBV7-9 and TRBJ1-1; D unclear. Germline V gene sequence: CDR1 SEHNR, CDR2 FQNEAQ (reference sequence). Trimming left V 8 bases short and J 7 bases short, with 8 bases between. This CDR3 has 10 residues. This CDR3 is CASGYLEAFF. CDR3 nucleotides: TGTGCCAGCGGATACCTTGAAGCTTTCTTT.

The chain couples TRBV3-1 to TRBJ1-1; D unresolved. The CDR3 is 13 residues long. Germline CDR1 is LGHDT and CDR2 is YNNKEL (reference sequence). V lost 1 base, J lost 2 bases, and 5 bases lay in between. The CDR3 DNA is TGTGCCAGCAGCCAAGTTTACAACACTGAAGCTTTCTTT. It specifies CASSQVYNTEAFF.

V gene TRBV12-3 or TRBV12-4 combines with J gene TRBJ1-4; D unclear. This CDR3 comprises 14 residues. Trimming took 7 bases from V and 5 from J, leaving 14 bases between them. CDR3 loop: CASKRGLVNEKLFF. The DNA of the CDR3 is TGTGCCAGCAAACGCGGACTGGTGAATGAAAAACTGTTTTTT.

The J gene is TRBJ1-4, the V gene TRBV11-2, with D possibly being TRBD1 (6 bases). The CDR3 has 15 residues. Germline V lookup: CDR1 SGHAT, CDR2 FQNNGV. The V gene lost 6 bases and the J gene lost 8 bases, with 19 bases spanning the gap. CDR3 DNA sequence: TGTGCCAGCAGTAAAACAGGGTCCATTCGGGAAAAACTGTTTTTT. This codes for CASSKTGSIREKLFF.

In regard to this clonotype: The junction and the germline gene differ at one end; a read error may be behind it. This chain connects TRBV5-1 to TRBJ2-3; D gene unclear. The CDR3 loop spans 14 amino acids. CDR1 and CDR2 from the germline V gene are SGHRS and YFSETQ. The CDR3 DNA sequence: TGCGCCAGCAGATTGGGGTCCAGTACAGATACGCAGTATTTT. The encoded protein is CASRLGSSTDTQYF.

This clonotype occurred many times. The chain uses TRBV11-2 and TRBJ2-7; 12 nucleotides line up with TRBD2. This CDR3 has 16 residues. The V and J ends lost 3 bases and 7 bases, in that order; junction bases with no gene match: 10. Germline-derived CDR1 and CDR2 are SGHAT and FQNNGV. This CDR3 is CASSLNPSGGAGEQYF. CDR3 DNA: TGTGCCAGCAGCTTGAACCCTAGCGGGGGGGCCGGTGAGCAGTACTTC.

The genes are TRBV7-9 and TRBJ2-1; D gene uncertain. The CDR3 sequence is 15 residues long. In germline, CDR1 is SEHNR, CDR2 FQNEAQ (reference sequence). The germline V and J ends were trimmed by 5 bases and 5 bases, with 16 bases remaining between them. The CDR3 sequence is CASSHRNEVNNEQFF. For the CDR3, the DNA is TGTGCCAGCAGCCATCGGAACGAGGTGAACAATGAGCAGTTCTTC.

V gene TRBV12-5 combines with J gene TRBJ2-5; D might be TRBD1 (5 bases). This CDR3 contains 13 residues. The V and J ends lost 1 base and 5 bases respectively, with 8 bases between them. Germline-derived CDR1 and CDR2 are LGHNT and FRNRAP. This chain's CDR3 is CASGLERQETQYF. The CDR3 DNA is TGTGCTAGTGGTTTGGAGCGACAGGAGACCCAGTACTTC.

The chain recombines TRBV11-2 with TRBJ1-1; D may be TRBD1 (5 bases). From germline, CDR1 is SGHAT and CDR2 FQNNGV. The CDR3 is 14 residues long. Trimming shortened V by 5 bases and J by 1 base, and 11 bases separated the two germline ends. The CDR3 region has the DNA TGTGCCAGCAGCGCAAGCGGGGGGAACACTGAAGCTTTCTTT. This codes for CASSASGGNTEAFF.

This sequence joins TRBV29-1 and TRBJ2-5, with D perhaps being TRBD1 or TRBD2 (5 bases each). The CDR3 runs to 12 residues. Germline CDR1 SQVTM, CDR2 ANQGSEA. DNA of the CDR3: TGCGAGGCTTTATCTGAGGGGGAGACCCAGTACTTC. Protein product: CEALSEGETQYF.